Shown below are 14 T cell receptor beta chains from a single sample sequenced in a study of T cell responses to AZD1222 COVID-19 vaccine. TCRdb keeps only in-frame clones here, not all; method: immunoSEQ multiplex PCR. The table includes some 130,000 clones, 84% detected once. This specimen was peripheral blood, taken on day 0 of AZD1222 vaccination. Receptors originate from an adult in good health.

The V gene is TRBV19, the J gene TRBJ1-5; 7 bases line up with TRBD1. Trimming removed 5 bases from V and 3 bases from J; junction bases left unmatched: 4. CDR1 is LNHDA, CDR2 SQIVND, per germline (reference sequence). The CDR3 is 14 residues long. The CDR3 reads CASSLGTDNQPQHF. The CDR3 DNA reads TGTGCCAGTAGTCTCGGGACAGACAATCAGCCCCAGCATTTT.

V and J are TRBV4-1 and TRBJ1-4; D possibly corresponds to TRBD1 (5 bases). The germline V and J ends were trimmed by 3 bases and 7 bases, with 15 bases remaining between them. This CDR3 is built from 15 residues. Germline V gives CDR1 MGHRA, CDR2 YSYEKL. CDR3 amino acids: CASSQHPGTVEKLFF. The DNA of the CDR3 is TGCGCCAGCAGCCAGCATCCCGGGACGGTTGAAAAACTGTTTTTT.

This chain connects TRBV30 to TRBJ2-7; D remains ambiguous. Germline CDR1 and CDR2: GTSNPN and SVGIG (reference sequence). V shed 3 bases and J shed 4 bases, with 16 bases lying between them. The CDR3 contains 14 residues. The CDR3: CAWSEKFGLYEQYF. The DNA for the CDR3 is TGTGCCTGGAGCGAAAAGTTCGGGCTGTACGAGCAGTACTTC.

The chain recombines TRBV7-2 with TRBJ1-2, with TRBD1 matching over 8 bases. The ends lost 5 bases at V and 2 bases at J; junction bases unmatched: 4. The CDR3 sequence is 14 residues long. Germline V gene sequence: CDR1 SGHTA, CDR2 FQGNSA. The CDR3, as DNA: TGTGCCAGCAGCGGGAGGACAGGGAACTATGGCTACACCTTC. This gives the protein CASSGRTGNYGYTF. The whole variable domain, remainder taken from reference TRBV7-2 and TRBJ1-2, is GAGVSQSPSNKVTEKGKDVELRCDPISGHTALYWYRQSLGQGLEFLIYFQGNSAPDKSGLPSDRFSAERTGGSVSTLTIQRTQQEDSAVYLCASSGRTGNYGYTFGSGTRLTVV.

V gene TRBV19 combines with J gene TRBJ1-2; 8 bases are shared with TRBD1. This CDR3 has 14 amino acids. The germline V gene has CDR1 LNHDA and CDR2 SQIVND (reference sequence). The V gene end was trimmed by 3 bases and the J gene end by 5 bases; junction bases not matched to a gene: 5. The CDR3 bases are TGTGCCAGTAGTATTCGAGACAGGGGTTATGGCTACACCTTC. It is translated as CASSIRDRGYGYTF.

This clone has a single count. The J gene is TRBJ1-4, the V gene TRBV18; D ambiguous. The CDR3 contains 16 residues. CDR1 and CDR2 (germline): KGHSH, LQKENI. V was pared by 1 base and J by 8 bases, with 17 bases between. This chain's CDR3 is CASSPRATSTGEKLFF. The CDR3 DNA reads as TGTGCCAGCTCACCACGAGCCACCTCAACGGGGGAAAAACTGTTTTTT.

To note about this clone: Other nucleotide sequences in the sample specify the same CDR3. The chain joins TRBV7-3 to TRBJ2-3, with TRBD2 matching 16 bases. V dropped 3 bases and J dropped 3; count of bases not matched to a gene: 0. Germline V CDR1 and CDR2: SGHTA, FQGTGA. The CDR3 length is 16 residues. CDR3 bases: TGTGCCAGCAGCTTGGGACTAGCGGGGGGGACAGATACGCAGTATTTT. This sequence encodes CASSLGLAGGTDTQYF.

This clone was seen a handful of times. V usage is TRBV6-5 and J usage is TRBJ1-4, with a possible D match to TRBD1 (5 bases). Trimming stripped 11 bases from V and 4 bases from J, with 20 bases between. The CDR3 spans 15 residues. Germline values: CDR1 MNHEY, CDR2 SVGAGI. The CDR3 DNA sequence: TGTGCCGAGTCTCGGGACCTCCGGTTTAATGAAAAACTGTTTTTT. It specifies CAESRDLRFNEKLFF.

The rearrangement uses TRBV9 and TRBJ1-5, with D maybe TRBD1 (6 bases). Germline assignment: CDR1 SGDLS and CDR2 YYNGEE. Deletions cut 0 bases from V and 0 bases from J, with 13 bases between. The CDR3 covers 17 residues. The CDR3, as DNA: TGTGCCAGCAGCGTAGTTCCAGGGGAATATAGCAATCAGCCCCAGCATTTT. The encoded protein is CASSVVPGEYSNQPQHF.

The chain carries TRBV2 and TRBJ2-7; weak D call: TRBD1 (7 bases). Trimming took 9 bases from V and 5 from J, leaving 11 bases between them. The length of the CDR3 is 11 residues. Germline CDR1 SNHLY, CDR2 FYNNEI. CDR3 in amino acids: CARQGRNEQYF. The CDR3 region has the DNA TGTGCCAGACAGGGGAGGAACGAGCAGTACTTC.

This clone appeared a single time. This chain joins TRBV29-1 and TRBJ1-1, with TRBD1 identical over 8 bases. Trimming took 7 bases from V and 0 from J; bases not matched to a gene: 4. The germline V gene encodes CDR1 SQVTM and CDR2 ANQGSEA. The CDR3 contains 13 residues. The CDR3 protein is CSALTGVNTEAFF. Written as DNA, the CDR3 is TGCAGCGCATTGACAGGGGTGAACACTGAAGCTTTCTTT. Based on the CDR3 plus reference TRBV29-1 and TRBJ1-1, the full variable domain is SAVISQKPSRDICQRGTSLTIQCQVDSQVTMMFWYRQQPGQSLTLIATANQGSEATYESGFVIDKFPISRPNLTFSTLTVSNMSPEDSSIYLCSALTGVNTEAFFGQGTRLTVV.

V gene TRBV5-4 combines with J gene TRBJ2-1, with a tentative D call TRBD2 (5 bases). This CDR3 region has 15 residues. Trimming removed 4 bases at V and 6 bases at J, with 17 bases between. Germline lookup yields CDR1 SGHNT and CDR2 YYREEE (reference sequence). CDR3 in DNA: TGTGCCAGCAGCGGCGGCCTACTAGGTGTCAATGAGCAGTTCTTC. Translating it yields CASSGGLLGVNEQFF.

The V call is TRBV3-1 (or the pseudogene TRBV3-2), the J call TRBJ1-2; D perhaps matches TRBD1 (6 bases). CDR1 is LGHDT and CDR2 is YNNKEL in the germline V gene (reference sequence). V lost 4 bases, J lost 0 bases, and 9 bases lay in between. The length of the CDR3 is 14 residues. The CDR3 loop is CASSPQGPNYGYTF. The CDR3 DNA sequence: TGTGCCAGCAGCCCACAGGGTCCTAACTATGGCTACACCTTC.

This chain connects TRBV6-1 to TRBJ2-6; D unresolved. Looked up from germline, CDR1 is MNHNS and CDR2 is SASEGT. The CDR3 runs 19 residues. V gave up 1 base and J gave up 0 bases, with 16 bases separating them. CDR3: CASSEGYKGQLSGANVLTF. Written as DNA, the CDR3 is TGTGCCAGCAGTGAAGGGTATAAGGGCCAGCTCTCTGGGGCCAACGTCCTGACTTTC.